The 20 T cell receptor beta chains given below trace back to one sample, sequenced in a study of T cells in Graves' hyperthyroidism and ophthalmopathy. Amplified TCR beta CDR3 regions came from RNA transcripts. The HTBI primer set was used in a first-round RT-PCR of the TCR CDR3. TCRdb reprocessed the multiplex PCR reads with MiXCR, giving one entry per CDR3 protein. The sample yields about 300,000 distinct CDR3 sequences, roughly 15% seen once. The sample was blood. The receptors stem from a woman in her 40s with Graves' hyperthyroidism.

The chain uses TRBV20-1 and TRBJ1-5; the D is unclear. Per the germline V gene, CDR1 is DFQATT and CDR2 is SNEGSKA (reference sequence). V lost 0 bases and J 0 bases, leaving 6 bases between the germline ends. CDR3 length: 14 amino acids. CDR3 coding DNA: TGCAGTGCTAGAGAGACCCATAGCAATCAGCCCCAGCATTTT. Residues: CSARETHSNQPQHF.

This clonotype was recorded a few times. One end of the junction does not line up with germline, which may come from a read error. This chain joins TRBV11-2 and TRBJ1-2; no clear D. This CDR3 comprises 12 residues. Germline CDR1 SGHAT, CDR2 FQNNGV. The CDR3 DNA reads TGTGCCAGCAGCTTAACCCTCTATGGCCACACCTTC. Its protein is CASSLTLYGHTF.

V gene TRBV2 combines with J gene TRBJ2-1, with 7 bases that match TRBD2. V shed 5 bases, J shed 9 bases, and the junction held 7 bases outside the gene matches. Germline CDR1 is SNHLY and CDR2 is FYNNEI. There are 13 residues in the CDR3. For the CDR3, the DNA is TGTGCCAGCAGTCCGGGGAGGGGTGTTGAGCAGTTCTTC. Residues: CASSPGRGVEQFF.

J is TRBJ1-5 and V is TRBV28; 7 bases are a match to TRBD1. Trimming cost V 6 bases and J 5 bases; bases outside gene matches: 7. The length of the CDR3 is 14 residues. CDR1 MDHEN and CDR2 SYDVKM come from the germline V gene. CDR3 nucleotide sequence: TGTGCCAGCAGCCCGCAGGGGGGGGATCAGCCCCAGCATTTT. As protein: CASSPQGGDQPQHF. Looking up the rest from reference TRBV28 and TRBJ1-5 gives the full variable domain: DVKVTQSSRYLVKRTGEKVFLECVQDMDHENMFWYRQDPGLGLRLIYFSYDVKMKEKGDIPEGYSVSREKKERFSLILESASTNQTSMYLCASSPQGGDQPQHFGDGTRLSIL.

This clonotype has ten or more counts. V usage is TRBV3-1 and J usage is TRBJ2-5, with D unclear. V lost 1 base and J 3 bases, leaving 6 bases between the germline ends. The CDR3 totals 13 residues. In germline, CDR1 is LGHDT, CDR2 YNNKEL (reference sequence). CDR3 DNA: TGTGCCAGCAGCCAAGGACGTAAAGAGACCCAGTACTTC. Amino acid sequence: CASSQGRKETQYF.

This clonotype was seen only a few times. This rearrangement joins TRBV24-1 to TRBJ2-3; the D is unclear. V lost 9 bases, J lost 0 bases, and 3 bases lay in between. CDR3 length equals 11 residues. Germline V gene lookup returns CDR1 KGHDR and CDR2 SFDVKD. CDR3 DNA: TGTGCCACCGGTAGCACAGATACGCAGTATTTT. Protein product: CATGSTDTQYF.

The chain recombines TRBV27 with TRBJ2-1; D is unclear. V lost 5 bases to trimming and J lost 0 bases, with 11 bases between them. The CDR3 has 15 residues. Germline values: CDR1 MNHEY, CDR2 SMNVEV (reference sequence). CDR3 loop: CASSQTLSSYNEQFF. CDR3 in DNA: TGTGCCAGCAGTCAAACACTGAGCTCCTACAATGAGCAGTTCTTC.

V is TRBV12-3 or TRBV12-4 and J is TRBJ2-7; 10 bases line up with TRBD1. CDR3 length equals 13 residues. V dropped 6 bases and J dropped 6; count of bases not matched to a gene: 5. The DNA of the CDR3 is TGTGCCAGCAGGGGGACAGGGGACGCCGAGCAGTACTTC. Its translation is CASRGTGDAEQYF.

There are a few counts of this clonotype. J is TRBJ2-7 and V is TRBV6-1, with 8 positions matching TRBD2. With 6 bases clipped from V and 2 bases from J, the junction kept 6 bases outside the gene matches. CDR1 MNHNS and CDR2 SASEGT come from the germline V gene. The CDR3 spans 14 residues. The CDR3 loop reads CASRQLAATYEQYF. As DNA, the CDR3 is TGTGCCAGCAGACAACTAGCGGCTACCTACGAGCAGTACTTC.

This clonotype was counted many times. V gene TRBV28 combines with J gene TRBJ2-4; D might be TRBD1 (5 bases). The V and J ends lost 6 bases and 5 bases respectively, with 5 bases between them. Germline V gene sequence: CDR1 MDHEN, CDR2 SYDVKM. CDR3 length equals 11 residues. The chain's CDR3 is CASRTENIQYF. For the CDR3, the DNA is TGTGCCAGCAGGACAGAAAACATTCAGTACTTC.

This clonotype has ten or more counts. The chain is built from TRBV27 and TRBJ1-1; D remains unclear. CDR1 is MNHEY, CDR2 SMNVEV, per germline (reference sequence). With 5 bases removed from V and 7 bases from J, the gap between germline ends came to 14 bases. CDR3 size: 13 residues. The CDR3 is CASSLTGRGEAFF. CDR3 coding DNA: TGTGCCAGCAGTCTCACCGGACGGGGTGAAGCTTTCTTT.

This clonotype was detected many times. The gene calls are TRBV10-2 and TRBJ1-2; 8 bases agree with TRBD1. V lost 0 bases to trimming and J lost 3 bases; unmatched junction nucleotides: 3. Germline V CDR1 and CDR2: WSHSY, SAAADI. The CDR3 contains 15 residues. CDR3: CASSESPRGHYGYTF. The DNA for the CDR3 is TGCGCCAGCAGTGAGTCGCCCAGGGGGCACTATGGCTACACCTTC.

The CDR3 loop is CASSRGTRQGYTF. The CDR3 DNA reads as TGTGCCAGCAGTCGGGGGACACGGCAGGGCTACACCTTC. The chain is built from TRBV28 and TRBJ1-2, with a weak D call TRBD1 (6 bases). Germline V gene sequence: CDR1 MDHEN, CDR2 SYDVKM. CDR3 length: 13 amino acids. Trimming cost V 5 bases and J 8 bases, with 15 bases left between them.

This clonotype occurred a few times. J is TRBJ2-5 and V is TRBV20-1; 9 nucleotides match TRBD2. Trimming cost V 0 bases and J 0 bases; bases outside gene matches: 11. The CDR3 runs to 18 residues. Looked up from germline, CDR1 is DFQATT and CDR2 is SNEGSKA (reference sequence). The CDR3, as DNA: TGCAGTGCTAGAGATGGACGTCTAGCGGGAATACACCAAGAGACCCAGTACTTC. This encodes CSARDGRLAGIHQETQYF.

Many counts were recorded for this clonotype. The chain uses TRBV27 and TRBJ2-7, with TRBD2 matching over 13 bases. The CDR3 is 18 amino acids. Looked up from germline, CDR1 is MNHEY and CDR2 is SMNVEV (reference sequence). V dropped 8 bases and J dropped 3; count of bases not matched to a gene: 16. CDR3 sequence reads: CASLDRTGTSGIHYEQYF. CDR3 DNA: TGTGCCAGCCTGGACAGGACCGGGACTAGCGGGATTCACTACGAGCAGTACTTC.

The chain joins TRBV6-9 to TRBJ2-6; the D gene is possibly TRBD1 (6 bases). V was trimmed by 3 bases and J by 1 base, leaving 7 bases between them. The CDR3 totals 15 residues. Germline V lookup: CDR1 MNHGY, CDR2 SVAAGI. In nucleotides, the CDR3 is TGTGCCAGCAGTTACGGACAGTCTGGGGCCAACGTCCTGACTTTC. It codes for CASSYGQSGANVLTF.

This clonotype occurred many times. This chain joins TRBV24-1 and TRBJ2-7; 8 bases fit TRBD1. Germline V gene data show CDR1 as KGHDR and CDR2 as SFDVKD. The V and J ends lost 2 bases and 2 bases, in that order; junction bases with no gene match: 10. This CDR3 comprises 17 residues. The CDR3 is CATSDSHDRGSPYEQYF. CDR3 in DNA: TGTGCCACCAGTGATTCCCACGACAGGGGTAGCCCCTACGAGCAGTACTTC.

This clonotype occurred many times. The gene calls are TRBV5-8 and TRBJ1-1; D is possibly TRBD1 (6 bases). With 2 bases removed from V and 4 bases from J, the gap between germline ends came to 12 bases. The CDR3 length is 14 residues. The V gene's germline CDR1 is SGHTS and CDR2 YDEGEE. CDR3 coding DNA: TGTGCCAGCAGCTTCAGGGGTGAGGGCACTGAAGCTTTCTTT. The encoded protein is CASSFRGEGTEAFF.

This clonotype was observed many times. The chain carries TRBV6-1 and TRBJ1-3; D is perhaps TRBD1 (5 bases). This CDR3 has 15 residues. The V end was cut by 6 bases, the J end by 0 bases, with 12 bases between. Germline V gene sequence: CDR1 MNHNS, CDR2 SASEGT. CDR3 nucleotide sequence: TGTGCCAGCAGGCGAGACAGTACCTCTGGAAACACCATATATTTT. Translated: CASRRDSTSGNTIYF.

The chain employs TRBV20-1 and TRBJ2-3; possible D gene TRBD1, 5 bases. The CDR3 extends over 15 amino acids. With 5 bases removed from V and 6 bases from J, the gap between germline ends came to 21 bases. Germline V gene data show CDR1 as DFQATT and CDR2 as SNEGSKA (reference sequence). The chain's CDR3 is CSAVPTGARLDTQYF. In DNA form, the CDR3 reads TGCAGTGCTGTGCCCACAGGTGCCAGGTTGGATACGCAGTATTTT.